This record concerns one T cell receptor (beta chain) sequence. As yet, its antigen is unknown. Relative to the germline gene, one junction end is altered; a read error may explain this. This record comes from a study of Graves' ophthalmopathy and Graves' hyperthyroidism. Study outcomes and limitations: Ophthalmopathy progression cases were predicted by the model with 70.59% sensitivity and 72.22% specificity.

The CDR3 covers 13 residues. Looked up from germline, CDR1 is SQVTM and CDR2 is ANQGSEA. Patients were left out if they had other autoimmune diseases, uncontrolled infections, pregnancy or lactation. RNA transcripts served as template for amplifying TCR beta CDR3 sequences. Investigators did first-round RT-PCR with HTBI primers, then second-round multiplex PCR. Via MiXCR, TCRdb re-called the multiplex PCR reads, giving one row per CDR3 protein. In the table there are about 240,000 distinct CDR3 sequences, about 47% of which are singletons. This clonotype originated in an adult man with Graves' ophthalmopathy. The sample taken for sequencing was peripheral blood. The chain is built from TRBV29-1 and TRBJ1-3; TRBD1 aligns across 8 bases. CDR3 in DNA: TGCAGCGTTGCCCGAGGGACAGGAACCACCATATATTTT. Encoded protein: CSVARGTGTTIYF.